There are many counts of the clone carrying this TCR beta chain. TCR beta CDR3 region amplification was performed from RNA transcripts. First-round RT-PCR with HTBI primers amplified the TCR CDR3 region. TCRdb called the multiplex PCR reads again in MiXCR, with one record for every CDR3 protein. Of a few hundred thousand distinct CDR3 sequences in the sample, over 15% were seen once. This entry belongs to a study of T cells in Graves' hyperthyroidism and ophthalmopathy. Study details: Prior to any treatment, at the point of initial diagnosis, peripheral blood was collected.

In germline, CDR1 is SGHRS, CDR2 YFSETQ. This CDR3 region has 13 residues. Trimming cost V 1 base and J 6 bases, with 11 bases left between them. Sequencing used blood. The sequence came from a woman between 18 and 29 years old with Graves' hyperthyroidism. The chain is built from TRBV5-1 and TRBJ2-7; tentatively, D is TRBD1 (5 bases). The CDR3 loop reads CASSLQGVGEQYF. In DNA form, the CDR3 reads TGCGCCAGCAGCTTGCAAGGGGTCGGCGAGCAGTACTTC. Full variable domain (rest looked up from reference TRBV5-1 and TRBJ2-7): KAGVTQTPRYLIKTRGQQVTLSCSPISGHRSVSWYQQTPGQGLQFLFEYFSETQRNKGNFPGRFSGRQFSNSRSEMNVSTLELGDSALYLCASSLQGVGEQYFGPGTRLTVT.